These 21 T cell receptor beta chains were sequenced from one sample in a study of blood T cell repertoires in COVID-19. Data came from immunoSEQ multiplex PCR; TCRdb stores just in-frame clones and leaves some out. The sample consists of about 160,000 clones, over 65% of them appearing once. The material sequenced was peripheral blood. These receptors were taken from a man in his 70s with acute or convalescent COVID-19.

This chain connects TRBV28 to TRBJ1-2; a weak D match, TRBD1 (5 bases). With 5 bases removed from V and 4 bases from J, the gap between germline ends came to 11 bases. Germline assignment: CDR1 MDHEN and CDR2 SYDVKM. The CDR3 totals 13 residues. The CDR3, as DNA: TGTGCCAGCAGTCCAAAAGGGGTCTATGGCTACACCTTC. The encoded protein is CASSPKGVYGYTF.

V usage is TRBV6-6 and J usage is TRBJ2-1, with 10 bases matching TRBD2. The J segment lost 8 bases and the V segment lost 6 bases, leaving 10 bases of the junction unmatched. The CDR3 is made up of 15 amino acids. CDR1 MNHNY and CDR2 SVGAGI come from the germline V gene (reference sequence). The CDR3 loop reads CASRSGTSVGHEQFF. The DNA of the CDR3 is TGTGCCAGCAGATCCGGGACTAGCGTTGGTCATGAGCAGTTCTTC.

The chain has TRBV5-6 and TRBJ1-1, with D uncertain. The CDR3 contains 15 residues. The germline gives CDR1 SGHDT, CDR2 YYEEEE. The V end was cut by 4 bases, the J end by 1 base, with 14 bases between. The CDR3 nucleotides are TGTGCCAGCAGCCCTGGACTGGGGAGGAACACTGAAGCTTTCTTT. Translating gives CASSPGLGRNTEAFF.

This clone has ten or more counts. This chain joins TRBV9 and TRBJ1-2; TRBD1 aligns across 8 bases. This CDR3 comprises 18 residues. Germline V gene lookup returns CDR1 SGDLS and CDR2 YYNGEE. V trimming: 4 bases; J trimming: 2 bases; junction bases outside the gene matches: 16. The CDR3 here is CASSSNPRTGRANYGYTF. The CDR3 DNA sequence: TGTGCCAGCAGCTCAAACCCCCGGACAGGGAGGGCCAACTATGGCTACACCTTC. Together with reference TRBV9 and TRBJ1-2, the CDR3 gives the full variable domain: DSGVTQTPKHLITATGQRVTLRCSPRSGDLSVYWYQQSLDQGLQFLIQYYNGEERAKGNILERFSAQQFPDLHSELNLSSLELGDSALYFCASSSNPRTGRANYGYTFGSGTRLTVV.

CDR3 loop: CASSRTGGPTEAFF. CDR3 nucleotide sequence: TGTGCCAGCAGCAGAACAGGGGGCCCCACTGAAGCTTTCTTT. This sequence joins TRBV7-8 and TRBJ1-1; 9 bases map to TRBD1. V was clipped by 5 bases and J by 4 bases; unmatched bases: 5. Germline V gene data show CDR1 as SGHVS and CDR2 as FQNEAQ. The CDR3 loop spans 14 amino acids. Filled out from reference TRBV7-8 and TRBJ1-1, the complete variable domain reads GAGVSQSPRYKVAKRGQDVALRCDPISGHVSLFWYQQALGQGPEFLTYFQNEAQLDKSGLPSDRFFAERPEGSVSTLKIQRTQQEDSAVYLCASSRTGGPTEAFFGQGTRLTVV.

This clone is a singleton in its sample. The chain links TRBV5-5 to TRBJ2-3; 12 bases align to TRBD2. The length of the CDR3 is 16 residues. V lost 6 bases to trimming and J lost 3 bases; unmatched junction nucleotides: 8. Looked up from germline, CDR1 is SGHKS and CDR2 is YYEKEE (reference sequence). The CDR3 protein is CASTVLAGGRTDTQYF. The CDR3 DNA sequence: TGTGCCAGCACCGTCCTAGCGGGAGGGAGAACAGATACGCAGTATTTT.

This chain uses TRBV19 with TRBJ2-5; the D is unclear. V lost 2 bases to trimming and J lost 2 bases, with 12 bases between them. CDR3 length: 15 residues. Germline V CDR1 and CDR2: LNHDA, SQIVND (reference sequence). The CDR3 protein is CASSIPRAKQETQYF. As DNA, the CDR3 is TGTGCCAGTAGTATACCCCGTGCTAAACAAGAGACCCAGTACTTC.

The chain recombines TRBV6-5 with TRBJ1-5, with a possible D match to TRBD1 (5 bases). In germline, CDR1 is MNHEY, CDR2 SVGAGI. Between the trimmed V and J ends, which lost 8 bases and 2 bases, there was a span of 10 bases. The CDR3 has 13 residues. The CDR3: CASVTGGNQPQHF. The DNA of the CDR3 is TGTGCCAGCGTGACGGGGGGCAATCAGCCCCAGCATTTT.

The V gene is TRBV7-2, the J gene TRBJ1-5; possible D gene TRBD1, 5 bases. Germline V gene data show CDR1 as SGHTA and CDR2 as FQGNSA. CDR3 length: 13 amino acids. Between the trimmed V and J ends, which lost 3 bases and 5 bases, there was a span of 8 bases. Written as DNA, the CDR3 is TGTGCCAGCAGCTTCCGCAGGGATCAGCCCCAGCATTTT. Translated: CASSFRRDQPQHF.

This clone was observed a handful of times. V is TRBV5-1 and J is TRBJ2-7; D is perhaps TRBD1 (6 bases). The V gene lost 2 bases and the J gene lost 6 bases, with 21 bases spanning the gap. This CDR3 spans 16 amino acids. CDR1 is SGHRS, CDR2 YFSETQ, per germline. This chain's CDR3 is CASSFEPQGRRREQYF. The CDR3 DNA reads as TGCGCCAGCAGCTTCGAGCCGCAGGGGCGGAGGCGCGAGCAGTACTTC.

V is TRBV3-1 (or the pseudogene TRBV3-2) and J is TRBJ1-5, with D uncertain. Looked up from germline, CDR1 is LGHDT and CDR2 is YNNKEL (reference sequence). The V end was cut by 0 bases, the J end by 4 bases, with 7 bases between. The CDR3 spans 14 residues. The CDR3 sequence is CASSQEVRNQPQHF. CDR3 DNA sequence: TGTGCCAGCAGCCAAGAAGTCAGAAATCAGCCCCAGCATTTT.

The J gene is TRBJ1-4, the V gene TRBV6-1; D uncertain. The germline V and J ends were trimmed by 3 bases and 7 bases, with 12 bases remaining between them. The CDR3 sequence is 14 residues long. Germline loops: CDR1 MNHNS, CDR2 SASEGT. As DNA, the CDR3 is TGTGCCAGCAGTGAGACACCCACATTTGAAAAACTGTTTTTT. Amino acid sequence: CASSETPTFEKLFF.

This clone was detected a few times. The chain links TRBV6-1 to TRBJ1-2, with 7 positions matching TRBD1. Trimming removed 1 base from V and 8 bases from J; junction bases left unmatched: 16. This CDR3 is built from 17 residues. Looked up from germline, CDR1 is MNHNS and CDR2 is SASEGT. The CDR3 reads CASSEGLKQGPAGGYTF. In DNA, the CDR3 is TGTGCCAGCAGTGAAGGTCTTAAACAGGGGCCGGCGGGAGGCTACACCTTC.

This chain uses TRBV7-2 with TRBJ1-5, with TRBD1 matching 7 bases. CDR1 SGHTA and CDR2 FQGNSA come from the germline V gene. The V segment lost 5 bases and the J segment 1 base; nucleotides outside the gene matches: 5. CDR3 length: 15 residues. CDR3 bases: TGTGCCAGCAGCGCCCAGACAGGGAGCAATCAGCCCCAGCATTTT. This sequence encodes CASSAQTGSNQPQHF.

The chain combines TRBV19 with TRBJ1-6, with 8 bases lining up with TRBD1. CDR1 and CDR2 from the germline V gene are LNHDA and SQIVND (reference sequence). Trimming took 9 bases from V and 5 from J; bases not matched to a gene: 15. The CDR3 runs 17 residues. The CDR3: CASNPGQGNIHNSPLHF. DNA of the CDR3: TGTGCCAGCAACCCTGGACAGGGAAATATCCATAATTCACCCCTCCACTTT.

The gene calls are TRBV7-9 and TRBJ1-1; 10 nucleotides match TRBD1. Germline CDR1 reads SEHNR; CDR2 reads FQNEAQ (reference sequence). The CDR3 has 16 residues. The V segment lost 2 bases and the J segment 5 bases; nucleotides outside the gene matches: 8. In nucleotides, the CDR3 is TGTGCCAGCAGCTTACCTTTGGGACAGGGGAGAACTGAAGCTTTCTTT. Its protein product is CASSLPLGQGRTEAFF.

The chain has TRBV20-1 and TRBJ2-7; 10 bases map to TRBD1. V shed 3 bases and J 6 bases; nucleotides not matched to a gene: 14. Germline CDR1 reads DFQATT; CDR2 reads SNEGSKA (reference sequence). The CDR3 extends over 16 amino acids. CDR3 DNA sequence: TGCAGTGCTAGTGCTTTGGACAGGGGGTTTTCGGGCGAGCAGTACTTC. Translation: CSASALDRGFSGEQYF.

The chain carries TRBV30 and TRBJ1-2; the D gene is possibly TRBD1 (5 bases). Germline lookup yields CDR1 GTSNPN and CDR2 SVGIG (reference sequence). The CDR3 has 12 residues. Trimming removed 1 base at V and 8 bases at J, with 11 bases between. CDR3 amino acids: CAWSGGARGYTF. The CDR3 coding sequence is TGTGCCTGGAGTGGTGGGGCGCGGGGCTACACCTTC.

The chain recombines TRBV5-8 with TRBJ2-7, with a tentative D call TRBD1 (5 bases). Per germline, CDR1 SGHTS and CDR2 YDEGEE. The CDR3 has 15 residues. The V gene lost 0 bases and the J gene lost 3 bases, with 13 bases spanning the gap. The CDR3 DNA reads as TGTGCCAGCAGCTTGGGGGGCCAGATGTTCTACGAGCAGTACTTC. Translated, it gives CASSLGGQMFYEQYF.

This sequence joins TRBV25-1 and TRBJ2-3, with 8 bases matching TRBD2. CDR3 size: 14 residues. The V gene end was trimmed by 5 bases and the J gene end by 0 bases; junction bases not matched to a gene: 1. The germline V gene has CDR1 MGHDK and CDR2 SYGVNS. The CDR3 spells CASSIAGSTDTQYF. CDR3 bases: TGTGCCAGCAGTATAGCGGGAAGCACAGATACGCAGTATTTT.

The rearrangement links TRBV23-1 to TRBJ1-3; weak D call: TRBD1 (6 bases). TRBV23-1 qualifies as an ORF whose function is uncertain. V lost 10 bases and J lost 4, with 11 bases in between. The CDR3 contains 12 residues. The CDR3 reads CATVGQGNTIYF. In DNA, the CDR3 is TGCGCCACCGTTGGACAGGGAAACACCATATATTTT.